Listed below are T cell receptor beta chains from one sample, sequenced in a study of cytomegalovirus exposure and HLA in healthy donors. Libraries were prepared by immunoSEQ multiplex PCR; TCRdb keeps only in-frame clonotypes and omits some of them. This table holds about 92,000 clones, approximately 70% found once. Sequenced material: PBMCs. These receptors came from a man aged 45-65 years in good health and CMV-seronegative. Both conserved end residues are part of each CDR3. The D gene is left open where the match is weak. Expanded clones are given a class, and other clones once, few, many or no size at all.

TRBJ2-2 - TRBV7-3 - CASSPGSNTGELFF TGTGCCAGCAGCCCCGGGTCAAACACCGGGGAGCTGTTTTTT
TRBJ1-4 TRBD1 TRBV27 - CASRPEQGRRGEKLFF TGTGCCAGCAGACCGGAACAGGGGAGAAGGGGTGAAAAACTGTTTTTT
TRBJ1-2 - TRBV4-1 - CASSQGRGRDSGYTF TGCGCCAGCAGCCAAGGCCGGGGCAGGGACTCTGGCTACACCTTC
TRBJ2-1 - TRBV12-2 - CASRRGRKGRVYNEQFF TGTGCAAGTCGCCGGGGGCGAAAGGGGAGGGTATACAATGAGCAGTTCTTC
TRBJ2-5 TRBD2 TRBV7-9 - CASSFVAGADQETQYF TGTGCCAGCAGCTTTGTAGCGGGAGCGGATCAAGAGACCCAGTACTTC
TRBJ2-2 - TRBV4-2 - CASSQDVGQHTGELFF TGTGCCAGCAGCCAAGACGTAGGACAGCACACCGGGGAGCTGTTTTTT
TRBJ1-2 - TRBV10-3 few CAISESILGGGYTF TGTGCCATCAGTGAGTCGATCCTCGGCGGTGGCTACACCTTC
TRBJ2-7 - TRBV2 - CASTRPFSYEQYF TGTGCCAGCACTAGACCTTTCTCCTACGAGCAGTACTTC
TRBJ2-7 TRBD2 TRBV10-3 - CAISGSGGEQYF TGTGCCATCAGTGGTAGCGGGGGCGAGCAGTACTTC
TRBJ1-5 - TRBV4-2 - CASSYRENQPQHF TGTGCCAGCAGCTACAGGGAAAATCAGCCCCAGCATTTT
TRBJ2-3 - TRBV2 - CASSEKGRGPDTQYF TGTGCCAGCAGTGAAAAGGGCAGGGGTCCAGATACGCAGTATTTT
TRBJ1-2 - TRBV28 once CASSFSQGLPYGYTF TGTGCCAGCAGTTTTTCCCAGGGGCTCCCTTATGGCTACACCTTC
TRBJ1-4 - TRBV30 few CAWGWRMSNEKLFF TGTGCCTGGGGCTGGAGGATGTCTAATGAAAAACTGTTTTTT
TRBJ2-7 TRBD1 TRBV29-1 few CSVSGQSYEQYF TGCAGCGTCTCGGGACAGTCCTACGAGCAGTACTTC
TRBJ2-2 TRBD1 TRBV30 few CAWSRLTGAGELFF TGTGCCTGGAGTCGCTTGACAGGGGCCGGGGAGCTGTTTTTT
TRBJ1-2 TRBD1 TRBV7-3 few CASSVTGGGYTF TGTGCCAGCAGCGTGACAGGGGGAGGCTACACCTTC
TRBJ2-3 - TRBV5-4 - CASSSGSLGVADTQYF TGTGCCAGCAGCTCAGGATCACTAGGTGTCGCAGATACGCAGTATTTT
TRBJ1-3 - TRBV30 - CAWSLPGVVSGNTIYF TGTGCCTGGAGTCTCCCGGGGGTTGTCTCTGGAAACACCATATATTTT
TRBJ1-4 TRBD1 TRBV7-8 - CASSFGQVGTNEKLFF TGTGCCAGCAGCTTCGGACAGGTTGGAACTAATGAAAAACTGTTTTTT
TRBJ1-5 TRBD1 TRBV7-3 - CASSLTTTGGEHQPQHF TGTGCCAGCAGCTTAACGACGACAGGGGGCGAGCATCAGCCCCAGCATTTT
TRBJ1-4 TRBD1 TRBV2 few CASMTGEDEKLFF TGTGCCAGCATGACAGGGGAGGATGAAAAACTGTTTTTT
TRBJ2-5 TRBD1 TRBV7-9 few CASSLGLGQGARETQYF TGTGCCAGCAGCTTAGGGCTCGGACAGGGGGCTCGGGAGACCCAGTACTTC
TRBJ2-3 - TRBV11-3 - CASSRGGRMADGDTQYF TGTGCCAGCAGCCGTGGGGGGAGAATGGCGGATGGAGATACGCAGTATTTT
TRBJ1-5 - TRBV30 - CAWSRGSSLNQPQHF TGTGCCTGGAGCCGCGGCAGCAGCTTGAATCAGCCCCAGCATTTT
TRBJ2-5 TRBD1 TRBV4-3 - CASSQGPDRVGETQYF TGCGCCAGCAGCCAAGGGCCAGACAGGGTCGGAGAGACCCAGTACTTC
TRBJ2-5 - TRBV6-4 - CASSDGSEGAGKTQYF TGTGCCAGCAGTGACGGGAGTGAGGGGGCGGGAAAGACCCAGTACTTC
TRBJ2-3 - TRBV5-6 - CASSLEEWAGTSTDTQYF TGTGCCAGCAGCTTGGAGGAGTGGGCGGGAACTAGCACAGATACGCAGTATTTT